These T cell receptor beta chains were read from a single sample in a study of metastatic and nonmetastatic thyroid tumors. TCRdb used MiXCR to call clones anew from the PCR reads. The data show about 64,000 clones, less than 5% seen once. Material: blood. Receptors originate from a female donor with papillary thyroid cancer or a benign thyroid nodule (not recorded which). Some clones in this sample may be carry-over from other donors' samples. Both conserved end residues are part of each CDR3. A D gene is named only where the DNA matches it firmly. Not every row has a clone size; where given, it reads once, few, many or a size class.

few,-,TRBJ2-2,TRBV11-2,TGTGCCAGCAGCTCACGGGGGCGGGGAACCGGGGAGCTGTTTTTT,CASSSRGRGTGELFF
-,-,TRBJ2-7,TRBV6-2/TRBV6-3,TGTGCCAGCAGTTACTTGCCAGACGCCTACGAGCAGTACTTC,CASSYLPDAYEQYF
many,-,TRBJ2-7,TRBV7-8,TGTGCCAGCAGCTTAGGTGTAGGGTTGTCCTACGAGCAGTACTTC,CASSLGVGLSYEQYF
many,TRBD2,TRBJ2-2,TRBV6-1,TGTGCCAGCAGCCGATACGCCGGGACTAGCTTGGAAACGAACACCGGGGAGCTGTTTTTT,CASSRYAGTSLETNTGELFF
-,-,TRBJ2-2,TRBV12-3/TRBV12-4,TGTGCCAGCATCCTATCGAGGAACACCGGGGAGCTGTTTTTT,CASILSRNTGELFF
many,-,TRBJ1-2,TRBV2,TGTGCCAGCACTTTCGAGGGGAACTATGGCTACACCTTC,CASTFEGNYGYTF
many,TRBD2,TRBJ2-4,TRBV5-8,TGTGCCAGCAGCCAAGTGACTAGCGGGAGGGCCAAAAACATTCAGTACTTC,CASSQVTSGRAKNIQYF
few,TRBD2,TRBJ2-1,TRBV19,TGTGCCAGTACGGTTTCTAGCGGGTGGGGGAATGAGCAGTTCTTC,CASTVSSGWGNEQFF
many,-,TRBJ2-2,TRBV13,TGTGCCAGCAGCCCCTTGGGGGGCCCAATCACCGGGGAGCTGTTTTTT,CASSPLGGPITGELFF
-,TRBD1,TRBJ2-6,TRBV19,TGTGCCAGTAGTGTCCTCGCCCGGGACAGGGGTTGGCCTGGGGCCAACGTCCTGACTTTC,CASSVLARDRGWPGANVLTF
few,-,TRBJ2-7,TRBV15,TGTGCCACCAGCAAACAGGTGAGCTCCTACGAGCAGTACTTC,CATSKQVSSYEQYF
few,-,TRBJ1-1,TRBV7-3,TGTGTCAGCAGCTTAAGTCCGGCAATGAACACTGAAGCTTTCTTT,CVSSLSPAMNTEAFF
many,TRBD1,TRBJ2-3,TRBV20-1,TGCAGTGCTTCTAACCGGGACAGAGCCACAGATACGCAGTATTTT,CSASNRDRATDTQYF
many,-,TRBJ1-2,TRBV4-1,TGCGCCAGCAGCCAAATAGGGCGACGGAACCGGGAGGGCTACACCTTC,CASSQIGRRNREGYTF
many,-,TRBJ2-5,TRBV11-3,TGTGCCAGCAGCTTAGATTTTAACAGCCAAGAGACCCAGTACTTC,CASSLDFNSQETQYF
many,TRBD1,TRBJ2-4,TRBV24-1,TGTGCCACCAGTGACTCAGGACAGGGGGTCGCCAAAAACATTCAGTACTTC,CATSDSGQGVAKNIQYF
few,-,TRBJ1-4,TRBV2,TGTGCCAGCATGAGGCAGGGTGTAACTAATGAAAAACTGTTTTTT,CASMRQGVTNEKLFF
many,TRBD2,TRBJ2-1,TRBV27,TGTGCCAGCAGCCCGGGACTAGCGGGAGGTGGCAATGAGCAGTTCTTC,CASSPGLAGGGNEQFF
many,TRBD1,TRBJ1-1,TRBV10-2,TGCGCCAGCAACCAGGGGGGCACTGAAGCTTTCTTT,CASNQGGTEAFF
many,TRBD2,TRBJ2-1,TRBV29-1,TGCAGCGTTCAACCCTCGGGCCTAGCGGGAGAAGAGCAGTTCTTC,CSVQPSGLAGEEQFF
many,TRBD1,TRBJ2-2,TRBV19,TGTGCCAGTAGTACTGCCCAGACAGGGGCTGGAACCGGGGAGCTGTTTTTT,CASSTAQTGAGTGELFF
-,-,TRBJ1-1,TRBV6-1,TGTGCCAGCAGTGCCCCGGGACAACTGAACACTGAAGCTTTCTTT,CASSAPGQLNTEAFF
many,TRBD2,TRBJ2-1,TRBV5-1,TGCGCCAGCAGCTTAGGACTAGCGGGAGAGGATGAGCAGTTCTTC,CASSLGLAGEDEQFF
few,-,TRBJ1-2,TRBV12-3/TRBV12-4,TGTGCCAGCAGGTCCCCTGAATCAGACTATGGCTACACCTTC,CASRSPESDYGYTF
many,-,TRBJ1-1,TRBV18,TGTGCCAGCTCACCAAACAGGAACACTGAAGCTTTCTTT,CASSPNRNTEAFF
few,-,TRBJ2-3,TRBV28,TGTGCCAGCGGACCCCGCTTTGGCGCAGATACGCAGTATTTT,CASGPRFGADTQYF
many,TRBD1,TRBJ2-1,TRBV6-1,TGTGCCAGCAGTGAAATCTCTCCTGGGTGGGGGACAGGGTCCTACAATGAGCAGTTCTTC,CASSEISPGWGTGSYNEQFF